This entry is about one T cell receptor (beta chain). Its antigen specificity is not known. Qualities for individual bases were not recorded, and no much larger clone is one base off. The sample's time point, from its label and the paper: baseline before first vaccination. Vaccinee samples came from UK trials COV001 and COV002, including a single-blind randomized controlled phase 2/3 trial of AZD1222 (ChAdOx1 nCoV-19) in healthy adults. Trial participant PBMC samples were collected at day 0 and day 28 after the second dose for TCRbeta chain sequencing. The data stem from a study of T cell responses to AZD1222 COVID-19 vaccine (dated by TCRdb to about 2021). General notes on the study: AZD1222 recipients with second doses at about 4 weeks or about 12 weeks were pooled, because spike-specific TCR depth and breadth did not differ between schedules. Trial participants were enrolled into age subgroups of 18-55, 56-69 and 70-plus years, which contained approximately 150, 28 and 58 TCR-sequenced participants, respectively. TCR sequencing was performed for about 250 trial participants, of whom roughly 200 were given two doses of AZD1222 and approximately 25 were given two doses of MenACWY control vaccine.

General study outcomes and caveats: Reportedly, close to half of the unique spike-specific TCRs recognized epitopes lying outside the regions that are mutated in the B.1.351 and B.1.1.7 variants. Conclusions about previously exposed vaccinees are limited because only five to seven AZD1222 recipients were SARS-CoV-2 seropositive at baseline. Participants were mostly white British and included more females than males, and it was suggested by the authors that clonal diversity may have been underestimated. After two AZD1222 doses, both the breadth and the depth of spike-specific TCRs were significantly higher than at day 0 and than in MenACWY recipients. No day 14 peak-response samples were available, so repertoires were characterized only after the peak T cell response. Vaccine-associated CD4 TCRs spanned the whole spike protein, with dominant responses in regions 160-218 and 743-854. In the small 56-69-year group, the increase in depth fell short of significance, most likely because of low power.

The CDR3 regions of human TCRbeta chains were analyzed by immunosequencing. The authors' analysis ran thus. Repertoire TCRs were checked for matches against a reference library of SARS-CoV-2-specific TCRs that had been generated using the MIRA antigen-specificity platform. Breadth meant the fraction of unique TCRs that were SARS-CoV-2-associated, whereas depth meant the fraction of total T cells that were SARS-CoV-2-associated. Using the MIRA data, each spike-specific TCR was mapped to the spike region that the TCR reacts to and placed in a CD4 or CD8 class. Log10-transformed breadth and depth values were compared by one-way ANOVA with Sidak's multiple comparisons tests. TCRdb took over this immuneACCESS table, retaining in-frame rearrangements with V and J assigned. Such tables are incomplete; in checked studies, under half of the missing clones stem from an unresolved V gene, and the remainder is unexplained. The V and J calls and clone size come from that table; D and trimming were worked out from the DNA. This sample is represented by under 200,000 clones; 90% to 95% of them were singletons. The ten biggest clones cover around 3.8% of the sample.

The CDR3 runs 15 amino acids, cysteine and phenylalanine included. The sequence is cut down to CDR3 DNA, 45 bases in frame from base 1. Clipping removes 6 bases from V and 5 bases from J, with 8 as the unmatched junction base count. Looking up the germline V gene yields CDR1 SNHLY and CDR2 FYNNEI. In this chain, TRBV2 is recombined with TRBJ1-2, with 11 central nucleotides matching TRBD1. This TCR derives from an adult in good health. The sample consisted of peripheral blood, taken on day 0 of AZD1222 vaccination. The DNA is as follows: TGTGCCAGCAGGGGGGACAGGGGGTCTTGGTATGGCTACACCTTC. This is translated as CASRGDRGSWYGYTF.